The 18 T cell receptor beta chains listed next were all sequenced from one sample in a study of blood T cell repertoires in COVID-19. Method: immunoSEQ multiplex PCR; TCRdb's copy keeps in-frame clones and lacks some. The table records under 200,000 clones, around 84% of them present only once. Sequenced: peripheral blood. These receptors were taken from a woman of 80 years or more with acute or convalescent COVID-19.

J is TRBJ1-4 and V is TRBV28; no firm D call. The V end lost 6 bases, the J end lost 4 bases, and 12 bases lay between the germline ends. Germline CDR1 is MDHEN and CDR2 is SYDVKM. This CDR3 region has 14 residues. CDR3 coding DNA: TGTGCCAGCAGGGTCTCAGGCAGTAATGAAAAACTGTTTTTT. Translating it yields CASRVSGSNEKLFF.

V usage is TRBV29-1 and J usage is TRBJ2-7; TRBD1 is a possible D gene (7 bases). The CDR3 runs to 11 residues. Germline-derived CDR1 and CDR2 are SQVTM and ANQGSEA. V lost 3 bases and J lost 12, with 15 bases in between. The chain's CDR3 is CSVEEGAARYF. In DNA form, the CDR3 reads TGCAGCGTTGAGGAGGGGGCCGCGAGGTACTTC.

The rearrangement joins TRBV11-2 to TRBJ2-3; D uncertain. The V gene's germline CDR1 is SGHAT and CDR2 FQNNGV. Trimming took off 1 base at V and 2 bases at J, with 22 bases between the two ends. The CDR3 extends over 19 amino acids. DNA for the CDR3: TGTGCCAGCAGCTTAGGGCGCAGACTTGATGTTCTTCTCACAGATACGCAGTATTTT. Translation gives CASSLGRRLDVLLTDTQYF.

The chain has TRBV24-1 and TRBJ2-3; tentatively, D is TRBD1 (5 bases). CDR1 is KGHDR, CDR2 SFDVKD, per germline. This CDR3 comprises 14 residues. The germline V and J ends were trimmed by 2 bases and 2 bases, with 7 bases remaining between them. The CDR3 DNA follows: TGTGCCACCAGTGATTCCAGGGTCACAGATACGCAGTATTTT. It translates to CATSDSRVTDTQYF.

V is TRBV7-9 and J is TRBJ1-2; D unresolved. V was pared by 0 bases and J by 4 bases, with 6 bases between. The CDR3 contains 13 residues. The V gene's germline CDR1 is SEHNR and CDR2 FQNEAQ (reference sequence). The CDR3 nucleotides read TGTGCCAGCAGCTTAGCTTATCGCTATGGCTACACCTTC. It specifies CASSLAYRYGYTF. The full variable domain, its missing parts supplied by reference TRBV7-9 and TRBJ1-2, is DTGVSQNPRHKITKRGQNVTFRCDPISEHNRLYWYRQTLGQGPEFLTYFQNEAQLEKSRLLSDRFSAERPKGSFSTLEIQRTEQGDSAMYLCASSLAYRYGYTFGSGTRLTVV.

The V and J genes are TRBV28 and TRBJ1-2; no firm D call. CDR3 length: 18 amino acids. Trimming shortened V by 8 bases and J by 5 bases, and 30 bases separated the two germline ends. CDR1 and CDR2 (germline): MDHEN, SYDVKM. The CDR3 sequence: CASLTGWARPPSGYGYTF. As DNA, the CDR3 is TGTGCCAGCCTAACTGGGTGGGCCAGACCCCCTTCGGGGTATGGCTACACCTTC.

The CDR3 region has the DNA TGTGCCAGCAGTTCGGGAGACTCAGGCAATCAGCCCCAGCATTTT. This sequence encodes CASSSGDSGNQPQHF. The chain employs TRBV6-5 and TRBJ1-5; no clear D gene. V was shortened by 4 bases and J by 2 bases, with 12 bases between the two germline ends. The germline V gene encodes CDR1 MNHEY and CDR2 SVGAGI. The CDR3 runs 15 residues.

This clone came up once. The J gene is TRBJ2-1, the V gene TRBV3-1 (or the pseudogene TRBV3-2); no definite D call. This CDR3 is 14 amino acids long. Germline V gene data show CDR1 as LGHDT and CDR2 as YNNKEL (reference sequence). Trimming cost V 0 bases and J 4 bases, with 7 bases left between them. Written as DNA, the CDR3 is TGTGCCAGCAGCCAAGATACTATTTACAATGAGCAGTTCTTC. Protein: CASSQDTIYNEQFF.

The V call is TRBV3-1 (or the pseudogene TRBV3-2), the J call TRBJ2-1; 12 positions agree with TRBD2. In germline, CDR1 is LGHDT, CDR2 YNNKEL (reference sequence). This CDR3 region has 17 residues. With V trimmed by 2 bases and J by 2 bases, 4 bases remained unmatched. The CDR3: CASSQFGLAGPYNEQFF. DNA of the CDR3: TGTGCCAGCAGCCAATTCGGACTAGCGGGACCCTACAATGAGCAGTTCTTC.

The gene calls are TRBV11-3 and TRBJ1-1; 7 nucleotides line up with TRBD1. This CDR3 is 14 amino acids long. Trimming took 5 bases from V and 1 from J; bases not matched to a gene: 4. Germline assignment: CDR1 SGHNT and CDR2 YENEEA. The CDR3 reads CASSRGLGNTEAFF. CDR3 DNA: TGTGCCAGCAGCAGGGGGCTCGGGAACACTGAAGCTTTCTTT.

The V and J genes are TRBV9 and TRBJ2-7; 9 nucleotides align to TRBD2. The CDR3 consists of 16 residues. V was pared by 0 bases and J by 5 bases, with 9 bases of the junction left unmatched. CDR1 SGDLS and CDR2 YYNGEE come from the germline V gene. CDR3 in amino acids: CASSVVGSGSFHEQYF. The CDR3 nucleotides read TGTGCCAGCAGCGTAGTTGGTAGCGGGAGCTTCCACGAGCAGTACTTC. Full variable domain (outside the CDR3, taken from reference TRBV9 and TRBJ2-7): DSGVTQTPKHLITATGQRVTLRCSPRSGDLSVYWYQQSLDQGLQFLIQYYNGEERAKGNILERFSAQQFPDLHSELNLSSLELGDSALYFCASSVVGSGSFHEQYFGPGTRLTVT.

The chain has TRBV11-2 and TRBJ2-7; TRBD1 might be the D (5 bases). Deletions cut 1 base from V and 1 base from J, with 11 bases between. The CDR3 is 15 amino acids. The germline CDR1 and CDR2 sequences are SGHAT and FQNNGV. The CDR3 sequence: CASSLGGSLSYEQYF. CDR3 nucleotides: TGTGCCAGCAGCTTAGGGGGCAGCCTTTCCTACGAGCAGTACTTC.

In nucleotides, the CDR3 is TGTGCCATCCCGATCAATCCGGACAGGGGGTTCCCCTTGCTGGGTGAAGCTTTCTTT. Protein product: CAIPINPDRGFPLLGEAFF. V usage is TRBV28 and J usage is TRBJ1-1; 10 nucleotides match TRBD1. The junction had 27 bases not matched to a gene; V was cut back by 10 bases and J by 7 bases. The CDR3 is made up of 19 amino acids. Germline V gene lookup returns CDR1 MDHEN and CDR2 SYDVKM.

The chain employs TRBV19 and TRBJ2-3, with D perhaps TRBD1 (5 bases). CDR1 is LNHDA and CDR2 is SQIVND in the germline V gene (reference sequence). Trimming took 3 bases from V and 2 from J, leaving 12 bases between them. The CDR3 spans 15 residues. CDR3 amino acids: CASSMWGRPTDTQYF. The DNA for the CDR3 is TGTGCCAGTAGTATGTGGGGCCGGCCCACAGATACGCAGTATTTT.

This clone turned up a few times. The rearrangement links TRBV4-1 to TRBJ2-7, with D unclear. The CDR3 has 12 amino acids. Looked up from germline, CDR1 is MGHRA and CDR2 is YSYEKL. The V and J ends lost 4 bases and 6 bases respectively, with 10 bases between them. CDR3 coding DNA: TGCGCCAGCAGCCCTAACGGGTTCGAGCAGTACTTC. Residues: CASSPNGFEQYF.

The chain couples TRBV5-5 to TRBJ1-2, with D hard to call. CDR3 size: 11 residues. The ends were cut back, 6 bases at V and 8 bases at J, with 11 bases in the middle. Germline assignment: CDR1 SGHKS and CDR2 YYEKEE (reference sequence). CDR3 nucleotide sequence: TGTGCCAGCAATGAGTACCAAGGCTACACCTTC. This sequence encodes CASNEYQGYTF.

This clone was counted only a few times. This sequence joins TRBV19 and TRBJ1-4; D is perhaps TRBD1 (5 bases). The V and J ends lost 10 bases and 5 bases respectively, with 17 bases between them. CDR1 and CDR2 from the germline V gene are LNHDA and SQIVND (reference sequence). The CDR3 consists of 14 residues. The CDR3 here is CATARAGENEKLFF. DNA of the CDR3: TGTGCCACCGCAAGGGCGGGGGAAAATGAAAAACTGTTTTTT.

The CDR3 is CASSYSRSPGHSTGELFF. The CDR3 nucleotides read TGTGCCAGCAGTTACTCGAGGTCGCCAGGGCATAGCACCGGGGAGCTGTTTTTT. The chain is built from TRBV6-2 or TRBV6-3 and TRBJ2-2, with a possible D match to TRBD1 (5 bases). The CDR3 is made up of 18 amino acids. The germline CDR1 and CDR2 sequences are MNHEY and SVGEGT. Trimming pared 0 bases from V and 4 bases from J, leaving 18 bases between.